Below, 13 T cell receptor beta chains from the same sample are listed, as sequenced in a study of T cell changes during pregnancy in multiple sclerosis. Some clones are missing from TCRdb's copy, which holds only in-frame ones; the method was immunoSEQ multiplex PCR. Of almost 35,000 clones listed, about nine tenths were seen once; the top ten hold roughly a tenth. The input for sequencing was CD8+ T cells from peripheral blood mononuclear cells, taken before pregnancy. These receptors were obtained from a female donor with multiple sclerosis, enrolled in a pregnancy study.

The DNA for the CDR3 is TGTGCCAGCAGCGTAGGGGGGCTGGCGGATAAAGATACGCAGTATTTT. Translated, it gives CASSVGGLADKDTQYF. The chain has TRBV9 and TRBJ2-3; D perhaps matches TRBD1 (6 bases). CDR3 length: 16 amino acids. Germline values: CDR1 SGDLS, CDR2 YYNGEE. Trimming took 0 bases from V and 5 from J, leaving 16 bases between them.

V gene TRBV21-1 combines with J gene TRBJ2-7; the table's D call TRBD2 went unverified against the DNA. TRBV21-1 is noted as a pseudogene. This CDR3 comprises 18 residues. The chain's CDR3 is CASSSRFLTSGRPYEQYF. The CDR3 DNA is TGTGCCAGCAGCTCCCGTTTTCTAACTAGCGGGAGACCCTACGAGCAGTACTTC.

The chain employs TRBV11-1 and TRBJ2-7; 7 bases are shared with TRBD1. The germline V gene encodes CDR1 SGHAT and CDR2 FQDESV (reference sequence). J was trimmed by 2 bases and V by 8 bases; bases with no gene match: 3. This CDR3 comprises 12 residues. CDR3 DNA: TGTGCCAGCGCAGGGGGTCCCTACGAGCAGTACTTC. It yields the protein CASAGGPYEQYF. Full variable domain (missing parts from reference TRBV11-1 and TRBJ2-7): EAEVAQSPRYKITEKSQAVAFWCDPISGHATLYWYRQILGQGPELLVQFQDESVVDDSQLPKDRFSAERLKGVDSTLKIQPAELGDSAMYLCASAGGPYEQYFGPGTRLTVT.

The chain couples TRBV18 to TRBJ2-3, with TRBD2 as a possible D gene (5 bases). This CDR3 contains 14 residues. CDR1 is KGHSH and CDR2 is LQKENI in the germline V gene. The V end lost 3 bases, the J end lost 0 bases, and 7 bases lay between the germline ends. CDR3: CASSPPGSTDTQYF. The DNA for the CDR3 is TGTGCCAGCTCACCCCCGGGGAGCACAGATACGCAGTATTTT. The whole variable domain, remainder taken from reference TRBV18 and TRBJ2-3, is NAGVMQNPRHLVRRRGQEARLRCSPMKGHSHVYWYRQLPEEGLKFMVYLQKENIIDESGMPKERFSAEFPKEGPSILRIQQVVRGDSAAYFCASSPPGSTDTQYFGPGTRLTVL.

The chain couples TRBV30 to TRBJ2-7; 9 bases agree with TRBD1. Trimming removed 4 bases from V and 5 bases from J; junction bases left unmatched: 9. The CDR3 is 14 amino acids. The germline V gene encodes CDR1 GTSNPN and CDR2 SVGIG (reference sequence). The CDR3 loop is CAWKNRDRVHEQYF. The CDR3 bases are TGTGCCTGGAAGAACCGGGACAGGGTCCACGAGCAGTACTTC.

V usage is TRBV7-3 and J usage is TRBJ2-1, with 9 bases that match TRBD1. In germline, CDR1 is SGHTA, CDR2 FQGTGA. The CDR3 totals 16 residues. V gave up 6 bases and J gave up 4 bases; unmatched junction bases: 10. Here the CDR3 DNA reads TGTGCCAGCAGTATGAACCCCGGGACAGGGTACAATGAGCAGTTCTTC. Protein product: CASSMNPGTGYNEQFF.

This CDR3 is CASGLVGDRVYNEQFF. CDR3 in DNA: TGTGCTAGTGGTTTGGTAGGGGACAGGGTCTACAATGAGCAGTTCTTC. The chain has TRBV12-5 and TRBJ2-1; 9 bases line up with TRBD1. CDR3 length: 16 residues. Per the germline V gene, CDR1 is LGHNT and CDR2 is FRNRAP. V shed 0 bases and J 3 bases; nucleotides not matched to a gene: 3.

This clone came up once. The rearrangement joins TRBV6-5 to TRBJ2-5, with 7 bases that match TRBD1. CDR1 is MNHEY and CDR2 is SVGAGI in the germline V gene. The CDR3 length is 14 residues. V lost 2 bases and J lost 4; bases outside the gene matches: 4. The CDR3 loop reads CASSYEGARETQYF. Written as DNA, the CDR3 is TGTGCCAGCAGTTACGAGGGGGCTAGAGAGACCCAGTACTTC.

Comment on this clone: Other DNA variants within this sample encode the same CDR3. The chain has TRBV27 and TRBJ2-1; tentative D call: TRBD1 (5 bases). Germline CDR1 is MNHEY and CDR2 is SMNVEV (reference sequence). Trimming left V 3 bases short and J 4 bases short, with 7 bases between. The length of the CDR3 is 13 residues. In DNA, the CDR3 is TGTGCCAGCAGTTTGGGGCGGTACAATGAGCAGTTCTTC. Translation: CASSLGRYNEQFF.

The rearrangement links TRBV27 to TRBJ2-5, with D possibly TRBD2 on 5 matching bases. The CDR3 consists of 15 residues. Germline V gene lookup returns CDR1 MNHEY and CDR2 SMNVEV (reference sequence). V lost 0 bases and J lost 0, with 8 bases in between. The CDR3 DNA follows: TGTGCCAGCAGTTTATCGCCGGGGAACCAAGAGACCCAGTACTTC. The encoded protein is CASSLSPGNQETQYF.

The DNA for the CDR3 is TGTGCCAGCCCGAGGGGGCTAGCGGGAGTCTATGAGCAGTTCTTC. It translates to CASPRGLAGVYEQFF. The chain couples TRBV5-4 to TRBJ2-1, with 10 positions matching TRBD2. This CDR3 has 15 amino acids. The V gene end was trimmed by 7 bases and the J gene end by 8 bases; junction bases not matched to a gene: 12. CDR1 is SGHNT and CDR2 is YYREEE in the germline V gene (reference sequence).

Worth noting for this clone: Other DNA sequences in this sample translate to the same CDR3. The CDR3: CASSDGAGGYNEQFF. In nucleotides, the CDR3 is TGTGCCAGCAGTGACGGGGCGGGGGGCTACAATGAGCAGTTCTTC. This chain uses TRBV6-4 with TRBJ2-1, with 8 bases lining up with TRBD2. Germline assignment: CDR1 MRHNA and CDR2 SNTAGT. The CDR3 is 15 residues long. V dropped 2 bases and J dropped 3; count of bases not matched to a gene: 3.

The chain combines TRBV19 with TRBJ2-7, with a tentative D call TRBD1 (6 bases). Germline CDR1 reads LNHDA; CDR2 reads SQIVND (reference sequence). V was clipped by 2 bases and J by 3 bases, with 23 bases between them. The CDR3 loop spans 18 amino acids. CDR3 protein: CASSITLNRDRSFYEQYF. CDR3 coding DNA: TGTGCCAGTAGTATAACGCTAAACAGGGACCGAAGCTTCTACGAGCAGTACTTC. Complete variable domain (other parts from reference TRBV19 and TRBJ2-7): DGGITQSPKYLFRKEGQNVTLSCEQNLNHDAMYWYRQDPGQGLRLIYYSQIVNDFQKGDIAEGYSVSREKKESFPLTVTSAQKNPTAFYLCASSITLNRDRSFYEQYFGPGTRLTVT.